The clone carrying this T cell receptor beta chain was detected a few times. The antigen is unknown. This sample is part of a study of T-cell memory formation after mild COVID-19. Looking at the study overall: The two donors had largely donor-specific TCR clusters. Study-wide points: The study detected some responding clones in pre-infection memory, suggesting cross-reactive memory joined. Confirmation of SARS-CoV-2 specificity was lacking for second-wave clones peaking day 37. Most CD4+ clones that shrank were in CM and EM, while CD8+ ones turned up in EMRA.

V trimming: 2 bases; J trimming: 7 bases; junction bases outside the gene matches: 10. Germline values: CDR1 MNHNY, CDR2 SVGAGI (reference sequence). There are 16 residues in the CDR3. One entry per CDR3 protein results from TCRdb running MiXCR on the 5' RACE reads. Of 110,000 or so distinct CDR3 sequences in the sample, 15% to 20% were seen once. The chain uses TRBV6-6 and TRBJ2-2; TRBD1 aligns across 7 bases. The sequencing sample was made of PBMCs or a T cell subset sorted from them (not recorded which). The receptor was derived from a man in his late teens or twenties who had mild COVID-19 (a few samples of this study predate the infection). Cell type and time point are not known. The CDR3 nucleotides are TGTGCCAGCAGTTACGCAAAGACAGGGACGGGCGGGGAGCTGTTTTTT. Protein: CASSYAKTGTGGELFF.